Sequencing of this T cell receptor (beta chain) was carried out in a study of T cell repertoires in cytomegalovirus infection. Study-wide findings and caveats: The ex vivo response was dominated by HLA-C-restricted CMV-specific TCR beta clonotypes.

Turning to this clonotype: No antigen is known for it.

The V gene's germline CDR1 is SGHVS and CDR2 FQNEAQ. The ends lost 1 base at V and 7 bases at J; junction bases unmatched: 6. The CDR3 runs 14 residues. One entry per CDR3 protein, called by TCRdb with MiXCR from the reads. The profile shows about 310,000 distinct CDR3 sequences, about a sixth of them singletons. Material: PBMCs. The chain recombines TRBV7-8 with TRBJ2-5; TRBD1 matches 7 bases. This TCR was sampled from a human donor in good health (CMV status not recorded). Some clones in this sample may be carry-over from other donors' samples. CDR3 nucleotide sequence: TGTGCCAGCAGCTTAGAACTCAGGGGGAGGACCCAGTACTTC. Its protein is CASSLELRGRTQYF.